A single T cell receptor beta chain is shown here with its context. Its specificity is unknown. Assay used: immunoSEQ multiplex PCR; TCRdb lists only in-frame clones, some missing. This table has nearly 50,000 clones, roughly nine tenths appearing once. The data stem from a study of CD4+ T cells in melanoma. The study, taken as a whole, reports: Diverse differentiation states were reported for melanoma neoantigen-specific CD4+ T cells. CD8+ T cell, macrophage and B cell function reportedly correlated with neoantigen-specific CD4+ T cells.

The length of the CDR3 is 15 residues. CDR1 and CDR2 from the germline V gene are LNHDA and SQIVND (reference sequence). V lost 6 bases, J lost 3 bases, and 18 bases lay in between. This receptor was identified in a human donor with melanoma. Material for sequencing was peripheral blood. This chain joins TRBV19 and TRBJ2-7; D call uncertain. Here the CDR3 reads CASSPGPPSIYEQYF. For the CDR3, the DNA is TGTGCCAGTAGCCCCGGGCCTCCTTCTATCTACGAGCAGTACTTC.